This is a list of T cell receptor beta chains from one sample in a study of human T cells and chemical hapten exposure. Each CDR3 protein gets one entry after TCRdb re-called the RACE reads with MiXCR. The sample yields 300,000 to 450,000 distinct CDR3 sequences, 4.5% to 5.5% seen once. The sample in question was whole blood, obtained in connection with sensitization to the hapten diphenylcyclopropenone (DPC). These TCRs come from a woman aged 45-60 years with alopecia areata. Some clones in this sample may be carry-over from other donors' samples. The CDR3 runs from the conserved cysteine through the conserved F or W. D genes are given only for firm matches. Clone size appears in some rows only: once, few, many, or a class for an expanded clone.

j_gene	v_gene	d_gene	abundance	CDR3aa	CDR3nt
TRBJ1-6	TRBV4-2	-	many	CASSQSRDPSPLHF	TGTGCCAGCAGCCAGTCCCGGGACCCTTCACCCCTCCACTTT
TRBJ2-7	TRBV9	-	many	CASSDGTGPYEQYF	TGTGCCAGCAGCGACGGGACGGGCCCCTACGAGCAGTACTTC
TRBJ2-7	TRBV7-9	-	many	CASSFNTGASSYEQYF	TGTGCCAGCAGCTTCAACACAGGTGCCAGCTCCTACGAGCAGTACTTC
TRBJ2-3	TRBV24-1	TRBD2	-	CATSEAGSPTDTQYF	TGTGCCACCTCAGAAGCGGGGAGCCCCACAGATACGCAGTATTTT
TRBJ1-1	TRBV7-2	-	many	CASSAQGPTEAFF	TGTGCCAGCAGCGCACAGGGCCCCACTGAAGCTTTCTTT
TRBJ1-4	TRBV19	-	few	CASSIGGSTNEKLFF	TGTGCCAGTAGTATAGGGGGGTCAACTAATGAAAAACTGTTTTTT
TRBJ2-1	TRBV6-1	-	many	CASSGSLGNEQFF	TGTGCCAGCAGTGGGTCCCTAGGGAATGAGCAGTTCTTC
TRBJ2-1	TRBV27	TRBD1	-	CASSLSGTGINEQFF	TGTGCCAGCAGTTTATCCGGGACAGGGATCAATGAGCAGTTCTTC
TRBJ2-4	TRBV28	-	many	CASSLWKQGILAKNIQYF	TGTGCCAGCAGTTTATGGAAACAGGGAATACTAGCCAAAAACATTCAGTACTTC
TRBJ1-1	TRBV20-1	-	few	CSAREQGGTTEAFF	TGCAGTGCTAGAGAGCAGGGAGGGACCACTGAAGCTTTCTTT
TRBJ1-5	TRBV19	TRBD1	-	CASSQQGAAGQPQHF	TGTGCCAGTAGTCAACAGGGGGCGGCCGGCCAGCCCCAGCATTTT
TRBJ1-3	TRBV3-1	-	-	CASSQDRGRGNTIYF	TGTGCCAGCAGCCAAGATCGCGGACGAGGAAACACCATATATTTT
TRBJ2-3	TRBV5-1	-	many	CASQTGTVTDTQYF	TGCGCCTCCCAGACCGGGACTGTCACAGATACGCAGTATTTT
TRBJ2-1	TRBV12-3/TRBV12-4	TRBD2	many	CASSLMASGMDEQFF	TGTGCCAGCAGTTTAATGGCTAGCGGGATGGATGAGCAGTTCTTC
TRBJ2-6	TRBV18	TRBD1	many	CASSHADRARSGANVLTF	TGTGCCAGCTCACACGCGGACAGGGCTCGATCTGGGGCCAACGTCCTGACTTTC
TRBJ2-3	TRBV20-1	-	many	CSARATTGRTDTQYF	TGCAGTGCTAGAGCCACGACAGGTCGCACAGATACGCAGTATTTT
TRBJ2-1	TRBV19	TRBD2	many	CASSESGRAREQFF	TGTGCCAGTAGTGAAAGCGGGAGGGCCAGAGAGCAGTTCTTC